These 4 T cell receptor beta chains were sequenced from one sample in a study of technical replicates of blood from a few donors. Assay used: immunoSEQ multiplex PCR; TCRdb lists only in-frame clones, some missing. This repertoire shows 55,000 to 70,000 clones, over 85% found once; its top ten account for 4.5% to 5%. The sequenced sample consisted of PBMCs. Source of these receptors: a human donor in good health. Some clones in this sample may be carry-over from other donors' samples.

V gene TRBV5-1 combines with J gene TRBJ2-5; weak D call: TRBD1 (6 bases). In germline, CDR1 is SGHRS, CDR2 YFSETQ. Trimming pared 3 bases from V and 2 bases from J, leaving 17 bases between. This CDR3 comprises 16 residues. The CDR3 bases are TGCGCCAGCAGCTCAGTGGACAGACCTGTTCAAGAGACCCAGTACTTC. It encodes CASSSVDRPVQETQYF.

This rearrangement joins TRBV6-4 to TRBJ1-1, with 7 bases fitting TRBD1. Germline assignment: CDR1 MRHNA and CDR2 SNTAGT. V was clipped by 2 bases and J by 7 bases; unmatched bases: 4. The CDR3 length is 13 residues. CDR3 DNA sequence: TGTGCCAGCAGTGACCAGACAGGGTTTGAAGCTTTCTTT. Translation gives CASSDQTGFEAFF.

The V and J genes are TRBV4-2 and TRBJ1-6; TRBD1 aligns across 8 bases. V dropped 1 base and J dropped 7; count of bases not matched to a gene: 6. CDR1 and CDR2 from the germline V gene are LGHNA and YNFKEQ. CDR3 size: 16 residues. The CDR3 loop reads CASSQVGRGRNSPLHF. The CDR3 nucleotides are TGTGCCAGCAGCCAAGTGGGCAGGGGGCGAAATTCACCCCTCCACTTT.

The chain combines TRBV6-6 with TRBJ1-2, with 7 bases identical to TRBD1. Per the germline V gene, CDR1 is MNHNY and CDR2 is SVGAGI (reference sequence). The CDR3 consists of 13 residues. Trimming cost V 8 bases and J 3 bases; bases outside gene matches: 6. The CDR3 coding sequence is TGTGCCAGCGAACAGGGGCGCTACTATGGCTACACCTTC. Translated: CASEQGRYYGYTF.